A single sample is the source of the 21 T cell receptor beta chains below, sequenced in a study of T cell responses to AZD1222 COVID-19 vaccine. The protocol was immunoSEQ multiplex PCR, while the TCRdb copy is restricted to in-frame clones and leaves out a portion. The sample consists of about 85,000 clones, 85% of them appearing once. Material: peripheral blood, obtained 28 days after the second AZD1222 dose. All receptors come from an adult who received the AZD1222 COVID-19 vaccine.

The V call is TRBV7-3, the J call TRBJ2-1, with 8 bases that match TRBD2. CDR3 length: 15 amino acids. V dropped 5 bases and J dropped 5; count of bases not matched to a gene: 8. CDR1 SGHTA and CDR2 FQGTGA come from the germline V gene. In nucleotides, the CDR3 is TGTGCCAGCAGCCAGTTAGCGGGACGGGACAATGAGCAGTTCTTC. Translation: CASSQLAGRDNEQFF.

The rearrangement uses TRBV29-1 and TRBJ1-2, with 8 positions matching TRBD1. V shed 7 bases, J shed 3 bases, and the junction held 7 bases outside the gene matches. Germline V gives CDR1 SQVTM, CDR2 ANQGSEA. The CDR3 sequence is 13 residues long. The CDR3 spells CSASTGDYYGYTF. The CDR3 DNA sequence: TGCAGCGCGTCGACAGGGGATTACTATGGCTACACCTTC.

The chain joins TRBV6-6 to TRBJ2-7; 10 bases align to TRBD2. Germline V CDR1 and CDR2: MNHNY, SVGAGI (reference sequence). This CDR3 spans 16 amino acids. The V gene end was trimmed by 6 bases and the J gene end by 7 bases; junction bases not matched to a gene: 15. The CDR3 region is CASSPPGSGRAQEQYF. The CDR3 region has the DNA TGTGCCAGCAGCCCTCCCGGGAGCGGGAGGGCTCAGGAGCAGTACTTC.

A single count supports this clone. The V call is TRBV14, the J call TRBJ2-1; either TRBD1 or TRBD2 may fit D (5 bases each). V shed 4 bases and J shed 10 bases, with 17 bases lying between them. This CDR3 has 14 amino acids. The germline CDR1 and CDR2 sequences are SGHDN and FVKESK. CDR3 sequence: CASSRAGTRLEQFF. CDR3 nucleotide sequence: TGTGCCAGCAGCCGAGCCGGGACCCGACTCGAGCAGTTCTTC.

The V gene is TRBV30, the J gene TRBJ2-7; D is unclear. Germline CDR1 and CDR2: GTSNPN and SVGIG (reference sequence). The CDR3 spans 14 residues. The V gene lost 2 bases and the J gene lost 0 bases, with 11 bases spanning the gap. The chain's CDR3 is CAWSLAIYSYEQYF. The CDR3 DNA reads TGTGCCTGGAGTTTGGCAATTTACTCCTACGAGCAGTACTTC. The complete variable domain, with remaining parts taken from reference TRBV30 and TRBJ2-7, reads SQTIHQWPATLVQPVGSPLSLECTVEGTSNPNLYWYRQAAGRGLQLLFYSVGIGQISSEVPQNLSASRPQDRQFILSSKKLLLSDSGFYLCAWSLAIYSYEQYFGPGTRLTVT.

The rearrangement uses TRBV15 and TRBJ2-1; D could derive from TRBD1 or TRBD2 (7 bases each). V shed 1 base and J shed 14 bases, with 18 bases lying between them. CDR1 and CDR2 (germline): LNHNV, YYDKDF (reference sequence). The CDR3 consists of 14 residues. The CDR3 reads CATSRGEGATLKFF. The CDR3 nucleotides are TGTGCCACCAGCAGAGGGGAGGGGGCGACCCTCAAGTTCTTC.

V usage is TRBV9 and J usage is TRBJ1-1; TRBD1 aligns across 9 bases. The length of the CDR3 is 17 residues. Germline assignment: CDR1 SGDLS and CDR2 YYNGEE. Trimming at V came to 0 bases and at J to 5 bases, leaving 11 bases not matched to a gene. The CDR3 sequence: CASSVGIWGQGGTEAFF. In DNA, the CDR3 is TGTGCCAGCAGCGTAGGGATTTGGGGACAGGGTGGAACTGAAGCTTTCTTT.

The gene calls are TRBV27 and TRBJ2-2, with 8 bases fitting TRBD1. The CDR3 sequence is 18 residues long. V lost 6 bases and J lost 0; bases outside the gene matches: 12. The germline gives CDR1 MNHEY, CDR2 SMNVEV (reference sequence). Here the CDR3 reads CASSRDRIRVSNTGELFF. The CDR3 DNA follows: TGTGCCAGCAGCAGGGACAGGATACGAGTTTCGAACACCGGGGAGCTGTTTTTT.

For the CDR3, the DNA is TGTGCCAGCAGCGCTAGCACAGATACGCAGTATTTT. It is translated as CASSASTDTQYF. V and J are TRBV9 and TRBJ2-3, with D unresolved. The germline V gene has CDR1 SGDLS and CDR2 YYNGEE. Trimming left V 3 bases short and J 0 bases short, with 2 bases between. The CDR3 runs 12 residues.

The V call is TRBV12-5, the J call TRBJ1-2; the D gene is possibly TRBD1 (5 bases). The CDR3 is 15 residues long. With 5 bases removed from V and 4 bases from J, the gap between germline ends came to 17 bases. CDR1 is LGHNT, CDR2 FRNRAP, per germline. CDR3 DNA: TGTGCTAGTGGTCCCGCAGGGAGAGTTAGCTATGGCTACACCTTC. Translated, it gives CASGPAGRVSYGYTF.

The gene calls are TRBV7-8 and TRBJ1-4, with a tentative D call TRBD1 (5 bases). Germline V gene data show CDR1 as SGHVS and CDR2 as FQNEAQ. This CDR3 is 16 amino acids long. V was shortened by 1 base and J by 7 bases, with 16 bases between the two germline ends. The CDR3 loop is CASSLVPQPRGEKLFF. As DNA, the CDR3 is TGTGCCAGCAGCTTAGTCCCCCAACCAAGGGGTGAAAAACTGTTTTTT.

The chain uses TRBV5-1 and TRBJ1-3, with D unclear. This CDR3 is built from 16 residues. With 7 bases removed from V and 0 bases from J, the gap between germline ends came to 17 bases. In germline, CDR1 is SGHRS, CDR2 YFSETQ. CDR3 protein: CASRPSLMSSGNTIYF. The CDR3 DNA reads as TGCGCCAGCCGCCCCTCCCTAATGAGCTCTGGAAACACCATATATTTT.

This clone was observed a few times. As DNA, the CDR3 is TGTGCCAGCAGTTACGCAGGGGGGAGCACCGGGGAGCTGTTTTTT. It yields the protein CASSYAGGSTGELFF. The chain is built from TRBV6-5 and TRBJ2-2; weak D call: TRBD1 (7 bases). The V and J ends lost 2 bases and 4 bases respectively, with 11 bases between them. Germline V gene lookup returns CDR1 MNHEY and CDR2 SVGAGI. This CDR3 has 15 amino acids.

This chain links TRBV5-6 with TRBJ2-7, with 7 bases that match TRBD2. Germline CDR1 SGHDT, CDR2 YYEEEE. The CDR3 covers 13 residues. Germline trimming cut 6 bases from V and 7 bases from J; bases unmatched to any gene: 10. Here the CDR3 DNA reads TGTGCCAGCATCTCCGGGGGGTCTCGAGAGCAGTACTTC. It yields the protein CASISGGSREQYF.

The gene calls are TRBV13 and TRBJ2-3; D unresolved. Germline V gene sequence: CDR1 PRHDT, CDR2 FYEKMQ (reference sequence). CDR3 length: 13 amino acids. V dropped 4 bases and J dropped 2 bases, with 7 bases sitting between them. The CDR3 sequence is CASSSLHTDTQYF. CDR3 in DNA: TGTGCCAGCAGCTCCCTCCACACAGATACGCAGTATTTT.

The chain carries TRBV24-1 and TRBJ2-2; 10 nucleotides agree with TRBD1. Germline assignment: CDR1 KGHDR and CDR2 SFDVKD. The junction had 9 bases not matched to a gene; V was cut back by 2 bases and J by 4 bases. This CDR3 is built from 18 residues. The CDR3, as DNA: TGTGCCACCAGTGATTATCCGGGACAGGGGACGGGCACCGGGGAGCTGTTTTTT. It translates to CATSDYPGQGTGTGELFF.

This clone was seen more than once but under ten times. The chain is built from TRBV6-5 and TRBJ2-7; 7 nucleotides line up with TRBD2. CDR3 length equals 15 residues. The germline CDR1 and CDR2 sequences are MNHEY and SVGAGI. J gave up 3 bases and V 6 bases, and 11 bases lay outside the gene matches. Written as DNA, the CDR3 is TGTGCCAGCAGAAACCCTCGGGGGGACTACTACGAGCAGTACTTC. It yields the protein CASRNPRGDYYEQYF.

This chain connects TRBV19 to TRBJ1-1, with a tentative D call TRBD1 (5 bases). V lost 4 bases and J lost 4, with 13 bases in between. The CDR3 loop spans 14 amino acids. Germline V gene sequence: CDR1 LNHDA, CDR2 SQIVND (reference sequence). DNA for the CDR3: TGTGCCAGTAGTACAGGGTTGAGAACCACTGAAGCTTTCTTT. Amino acid sequence: CASSTGLRTTEAFF.

DNA for the CDR3: TGTGCCAGCAGTTTTCGGAGTCGGAATGAGCAGTTCTTC. Its translation is CASSFRSRNEQFF. This chain links TRBV12-3 or TRBV12-4 with TRBJ2-1; D not certain. With 3 bases removed from V and 7 bases from J, the gap between germline ends came to 10 bases. CDR3 length: 13 residues.

The gene calls are TRBV7-2 and TRBJ1-3; no firm D call. CDR3 length: 15 amino acids. Trimming left V 5 bases short and J 0 bases short, with 11 bases between. The germline CDR1 and CDR2 sequences are SGHTA and FQGNSA. The CDR3 sequence is CASSLGPTSGNTIYF. The CDR3 DNA reads TGTGCCAGCAGCCTAGGACCGACCTCTGGAAACACCATATATTTT.

The rearrangement joins TRBV30 to TRBJ1-2; weak D call: TRBD1 (5 bases). Trimming took 0 bases from V and 3 from J, leaving 8 bases between them. This CDR3 spans 13 amino acids. Germline V gives CDR1 GTSNPN, CDR2 SVGIG (reference sequence). The CDR3 sequence is CAWSVPGDYGYTF. The CDR3 region has the DNA TGTGCCTGGAGTGTTCCGGGGGACTATGGCTACACCTTC.